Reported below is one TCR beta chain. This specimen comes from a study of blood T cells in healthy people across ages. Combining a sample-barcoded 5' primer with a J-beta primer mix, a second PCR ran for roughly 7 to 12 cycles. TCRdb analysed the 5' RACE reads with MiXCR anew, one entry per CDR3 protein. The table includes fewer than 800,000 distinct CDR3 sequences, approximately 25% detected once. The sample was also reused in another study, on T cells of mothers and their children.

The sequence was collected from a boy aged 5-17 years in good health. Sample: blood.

CDR3 sequence reads: CASSFKPSNQPQHF. The CDR3 region has the DNA TGTGCCAGCAGTTTTAAACCGAGCAATCAGCCCCAGCATTTT. The chain carries TRBV12-3 or TRBV12-4 and TRBJ1-5; D is unresolved. This CDR3 is 14 amino acids long. With 3 bases removed from V and 1 base from J, the gap between germline ends came to 7 bases.